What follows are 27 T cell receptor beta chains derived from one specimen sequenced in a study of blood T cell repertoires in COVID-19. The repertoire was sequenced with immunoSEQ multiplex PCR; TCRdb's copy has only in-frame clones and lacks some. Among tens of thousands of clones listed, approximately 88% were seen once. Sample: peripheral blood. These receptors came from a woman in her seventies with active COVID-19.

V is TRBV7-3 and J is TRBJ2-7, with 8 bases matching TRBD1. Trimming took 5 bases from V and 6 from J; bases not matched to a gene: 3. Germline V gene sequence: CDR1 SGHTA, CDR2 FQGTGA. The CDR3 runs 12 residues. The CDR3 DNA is TGTGCCAGCAGCGACAGGGGTGGCGAGCAGTACTTC. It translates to CASSDRGGEQYF.

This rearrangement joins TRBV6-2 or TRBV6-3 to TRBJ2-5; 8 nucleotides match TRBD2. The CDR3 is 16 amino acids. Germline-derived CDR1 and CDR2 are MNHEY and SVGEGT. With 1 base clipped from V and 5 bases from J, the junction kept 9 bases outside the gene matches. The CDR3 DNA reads TGTGCCAGCAGTTACTTTGCAGCGGGGGCCATCGAGACCCAGTACTTC. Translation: CASSYFAAGAIETQYF.

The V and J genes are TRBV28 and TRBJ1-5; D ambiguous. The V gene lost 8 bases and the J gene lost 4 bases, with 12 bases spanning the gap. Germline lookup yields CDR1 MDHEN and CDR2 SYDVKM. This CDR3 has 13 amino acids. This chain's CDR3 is CASLDFLNQPQHF. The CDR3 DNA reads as TGTGCCAGCCTAGATTTTTTAAATCAGCCCCAGCATTTT.

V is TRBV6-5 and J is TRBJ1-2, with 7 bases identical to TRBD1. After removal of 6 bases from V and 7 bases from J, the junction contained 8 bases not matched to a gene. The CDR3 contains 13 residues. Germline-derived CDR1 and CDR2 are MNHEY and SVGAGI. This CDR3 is CASRRTTGSGYTF. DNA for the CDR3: TGTGCCAGCAGACGCACGACAGGGAGTGGCTACACCTTC.

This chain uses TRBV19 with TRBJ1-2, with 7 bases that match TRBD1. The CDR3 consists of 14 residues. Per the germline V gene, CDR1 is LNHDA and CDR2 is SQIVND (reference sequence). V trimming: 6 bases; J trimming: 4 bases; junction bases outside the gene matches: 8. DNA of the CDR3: TGTGCCAGTAGAGTCCGGGACAGCCTCTATGGCTACACCTTC. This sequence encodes CASRVRDSLYGYTF. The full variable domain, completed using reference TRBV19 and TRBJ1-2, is DGGITQSPKYLFRKEGQNVTLSCEQNLNHDAMYWYRQDPGQGLRLIYYSQIVNDFQKGDIAEGYSVSREKKESFPLTVTSAQKNPTAFYLCASRVRDSLYGYTFGSGTRLTVV.

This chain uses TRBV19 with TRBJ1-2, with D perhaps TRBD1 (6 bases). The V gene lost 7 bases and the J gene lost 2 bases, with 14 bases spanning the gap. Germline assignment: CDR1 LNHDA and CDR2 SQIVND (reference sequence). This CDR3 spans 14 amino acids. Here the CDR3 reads CASKFRDINYGYTF. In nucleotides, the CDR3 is TGTGCCAGTAAATTCCGGGACATCAACTATGGCTACACCTTC.

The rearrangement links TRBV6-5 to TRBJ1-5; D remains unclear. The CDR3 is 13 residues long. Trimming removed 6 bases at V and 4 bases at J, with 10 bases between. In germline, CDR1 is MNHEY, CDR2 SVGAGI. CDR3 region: CASRRNQNQPQHF. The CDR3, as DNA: TGTGCCAGCAGGCGAAACCAAAATCAGCCCCAGCATTTT.

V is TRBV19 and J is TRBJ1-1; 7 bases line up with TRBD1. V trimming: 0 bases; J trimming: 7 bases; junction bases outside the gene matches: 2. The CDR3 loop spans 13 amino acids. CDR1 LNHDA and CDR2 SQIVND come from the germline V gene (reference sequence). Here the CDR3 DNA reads TGTGCCAGTAGTATAGAGTACAGGGGTGAAGCTTTCTTT. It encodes CASSIEYRGEAFF. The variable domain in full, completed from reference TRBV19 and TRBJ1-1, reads DGGITQSPKYLFRKEGQNVTLSCEQNLNHDAMYWYRQDPGQGLRLIYYSQIVNDFQKGDIAEGYSVSREKKESFPLTVTSAQKNPTAFYLCASSIEYRGEAFFGQGTRLTVV.

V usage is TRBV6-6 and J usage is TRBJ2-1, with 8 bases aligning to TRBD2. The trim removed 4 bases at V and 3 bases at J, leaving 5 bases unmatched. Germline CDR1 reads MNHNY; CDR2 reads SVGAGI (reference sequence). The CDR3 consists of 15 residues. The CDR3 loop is CASSSYGGDYNEQFF. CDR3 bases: TGTGCCAGCAGTTCTTACGGGGGGGACTACAATGAGCAGTTCTTC.

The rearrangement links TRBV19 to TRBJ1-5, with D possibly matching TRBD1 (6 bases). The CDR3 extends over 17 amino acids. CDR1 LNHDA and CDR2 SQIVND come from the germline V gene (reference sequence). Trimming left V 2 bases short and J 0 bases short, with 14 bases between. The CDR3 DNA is TGTGCCAGTAGTATACGGGGGGGGCCAGGTAGCAATCAGCCCCAGCATTTT. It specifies CASSIRGGPGSNQPQHF.

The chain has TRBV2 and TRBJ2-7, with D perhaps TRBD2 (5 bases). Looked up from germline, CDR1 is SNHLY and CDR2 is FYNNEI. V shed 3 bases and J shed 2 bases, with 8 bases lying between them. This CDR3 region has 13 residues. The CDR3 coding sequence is TGTGCCAGCAGTGATCCGGGGACCTACGAGCAGTACTTC. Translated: CASSDPGTYEQYF.

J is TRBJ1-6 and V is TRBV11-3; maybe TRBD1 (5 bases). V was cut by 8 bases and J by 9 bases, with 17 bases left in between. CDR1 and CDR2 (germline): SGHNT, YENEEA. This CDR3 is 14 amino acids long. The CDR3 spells CASWSQGKLSPLHF. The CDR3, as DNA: TGTGCCAGCTGGTCTCAGGGAAAACTTTCACCCCTCCACTTT.

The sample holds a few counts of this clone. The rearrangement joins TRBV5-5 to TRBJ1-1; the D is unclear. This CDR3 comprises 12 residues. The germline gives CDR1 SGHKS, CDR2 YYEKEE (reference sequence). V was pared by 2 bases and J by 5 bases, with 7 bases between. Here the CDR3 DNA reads TGTGCCAGCAGCTTTTCACTTACTGAAGCTTTCTTT. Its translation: CASSFSLTEAFF.

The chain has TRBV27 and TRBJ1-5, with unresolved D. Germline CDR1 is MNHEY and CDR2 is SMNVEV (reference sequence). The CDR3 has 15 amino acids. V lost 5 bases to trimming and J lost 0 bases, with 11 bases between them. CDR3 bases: TGTGCCAGCAGTCCCGGGGTCGCTAGCAATCAGCCCCAGCATTTT. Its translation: CASSPGVASNQPQHF.

The CDR3 DNA reads TGTGCCAGTAGGGAACTAGCGGGGGGGAGCACAGATACGCAGTATTTT. Translation: CASRELAGGSTDTQYF. The V gene is TRBV19, the J gene TRBJ2-3, with TRBD2 matching over 13 bases. This CDR3 has 16 amino acids. CDR1 and CDR2 (germline): LNHDA, SQIVND (reference sequence). Trimming at V came to 6 bases and at J to 0 bases, leaving 3 bases not matched to a gene. The full variable domain, in which reference TRBV19 and TRBJ2-3 provide the parts outside the CDR3, is DGGITQSPKYLFRKEGQNVTLSCEQNLNHDAMYWYRQDPGQGLRLIYYSQIVNDFQKGDIAEGYSVSREKKESFPLTVTSAQKNPTAFYLCASRELAGGSTDTQYFGPGTRLTVL.

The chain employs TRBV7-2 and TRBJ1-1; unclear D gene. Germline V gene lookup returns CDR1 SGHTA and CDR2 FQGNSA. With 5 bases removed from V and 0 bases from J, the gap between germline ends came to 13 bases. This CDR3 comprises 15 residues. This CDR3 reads CASSPARRLNTEAFF. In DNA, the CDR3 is TGTGCCAGCAGCCCAGCCAGGAGGCTGAACACTGAAGCTTTCTTT. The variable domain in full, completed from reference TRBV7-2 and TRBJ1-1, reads GAGVSQSPSNKVTEKGKDVELRCDPISGHTALYWYRQSLGQGLEFLIYFQGNSAPDKSGLPSDRFSAERTGGSVSTLTIQRTQQEDSAVYLCASSPARRLNTEAFFGQGTRLTVV.

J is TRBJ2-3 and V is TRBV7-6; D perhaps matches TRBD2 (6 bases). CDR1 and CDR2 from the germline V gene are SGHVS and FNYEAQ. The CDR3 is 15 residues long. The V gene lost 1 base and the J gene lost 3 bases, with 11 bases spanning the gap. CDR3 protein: CASSLDVTRTDTQYF. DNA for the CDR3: TGTGCCAGCAGCTTAGACGTGACTAGGACAGATACGCAGTATTTT. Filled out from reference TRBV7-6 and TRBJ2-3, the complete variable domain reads GAGVSQSPRYKVTKRGQDVALRCDPISGHVSLYWYRQALGQGPEFLTYFNYEAQQDKSGLPNDRFSAERPEGSISTLTIQRTEQRDSAMYRCASSLDVTRTDTQYFGPGTRLTVL.

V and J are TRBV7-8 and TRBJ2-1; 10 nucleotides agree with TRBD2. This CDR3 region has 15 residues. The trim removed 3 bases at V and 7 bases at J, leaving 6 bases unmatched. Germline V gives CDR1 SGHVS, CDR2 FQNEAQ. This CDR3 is CASSFSGGLGNEQFF. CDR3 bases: TGTGCCAGCAGCTTTAGCGGGGGGCTTGGAAATGAGCAGTTCTTC.

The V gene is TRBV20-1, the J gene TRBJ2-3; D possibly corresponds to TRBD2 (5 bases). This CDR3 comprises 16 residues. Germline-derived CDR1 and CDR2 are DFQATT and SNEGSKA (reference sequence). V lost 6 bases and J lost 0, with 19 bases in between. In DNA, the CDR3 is TGCAGTGCCAGTACGGCGCGGGCGGGTAGCACAGATACGCAGTATTTT. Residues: CSASTARAGSTDTQYF.

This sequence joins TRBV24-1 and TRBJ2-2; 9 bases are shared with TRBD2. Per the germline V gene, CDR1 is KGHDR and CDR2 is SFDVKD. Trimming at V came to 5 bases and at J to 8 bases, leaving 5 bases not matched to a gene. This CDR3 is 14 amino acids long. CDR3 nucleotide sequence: TGTGCCACCAGTGGTCCTAGCGGGGTAGGGGAGCTGTTTTTT. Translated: CATSGPSGVGELFF.

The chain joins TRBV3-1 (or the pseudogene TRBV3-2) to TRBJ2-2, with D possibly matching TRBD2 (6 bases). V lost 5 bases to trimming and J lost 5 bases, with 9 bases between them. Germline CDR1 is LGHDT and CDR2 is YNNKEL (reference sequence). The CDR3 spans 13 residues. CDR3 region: CASSGLITGELFF. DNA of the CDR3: TGTGCCAGCAGCGGACTAATTACCGGGGAGCTGTTTTTT.

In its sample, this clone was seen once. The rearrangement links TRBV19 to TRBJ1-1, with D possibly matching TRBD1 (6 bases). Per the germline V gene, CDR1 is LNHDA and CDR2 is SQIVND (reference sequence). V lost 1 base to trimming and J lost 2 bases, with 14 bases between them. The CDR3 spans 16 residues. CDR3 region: CASSIAPGRGNTEAFF. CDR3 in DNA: TGTGCCAGTAGTATAGCCCCGGGCAGGGGAAACACTGAAGCTTTCTTT. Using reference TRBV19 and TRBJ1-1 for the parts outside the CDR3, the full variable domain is DGGITQSPKYLFRKEGQNVTLSCEQNLNHDAMYWYRQDPGQGLRLIYYSQIVNDFQKGDIAEGYSVSREKKESFPLTVTSAQKNPTAFYLCASSIAPGRGNTEAFFGQGTRLTVV.

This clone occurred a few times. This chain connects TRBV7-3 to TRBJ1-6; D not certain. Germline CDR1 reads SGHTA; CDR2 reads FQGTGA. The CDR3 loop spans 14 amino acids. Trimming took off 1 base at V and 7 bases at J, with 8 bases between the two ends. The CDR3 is CASSLSGSNSPLHF. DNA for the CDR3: TGTGCCAGCAGCTTAAGCGGTTCAAATTCACCCCTCCACTTT. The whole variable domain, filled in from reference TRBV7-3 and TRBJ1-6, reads GAGVSQTPSNKVTEKGKYVELRCDPISGHTALYWYRQSLGQGPEFLIYFQGTGAADDSGLPNDRFFAVRPEGSVSTLKIQRTERGDSAVYLCASSLSGSNSPLHFGNGTRLTVT.

The CDR3 region is CASSDVGGHRDTQYF. Written as DNA, the CDR3 is TGTGCCAGCAGTGATGTCGGGGGGCATAGAGATACGCAGTATTTT. The gene calls are TRBV25-1 and TRBJ2-3, with D possibly TRBD2 on 7 matching bases. The germline gives CDR1 MGHDK, CDR2 SYGVNS. Trimming took off 3 bases at V and 5 bases at J, with 15 bases between the two ends. The CDR3 is 15 amino acids.

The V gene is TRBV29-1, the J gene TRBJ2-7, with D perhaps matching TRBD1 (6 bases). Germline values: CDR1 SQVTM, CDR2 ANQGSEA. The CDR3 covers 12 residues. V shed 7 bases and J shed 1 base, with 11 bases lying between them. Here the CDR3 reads CSAQQGSYEQYF. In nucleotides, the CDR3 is TGCAGCGCTCAACAGGGTTCCTACGAGCAGTACTTC.

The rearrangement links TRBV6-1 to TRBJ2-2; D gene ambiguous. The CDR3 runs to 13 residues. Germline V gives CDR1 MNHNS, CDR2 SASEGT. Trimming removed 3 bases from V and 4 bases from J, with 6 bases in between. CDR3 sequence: CASSDLPTGELFF. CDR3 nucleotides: TGTGCCAGCAGTGATCTTCCCACCGGGGAGCTGTTTTTT.

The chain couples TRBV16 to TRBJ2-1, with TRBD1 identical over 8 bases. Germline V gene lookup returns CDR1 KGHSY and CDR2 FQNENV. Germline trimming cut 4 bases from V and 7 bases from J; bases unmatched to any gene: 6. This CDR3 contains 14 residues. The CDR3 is CASSPWTGWNEQFF. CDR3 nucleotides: TGTGCCAGCAGCCCCTGGACAGGGTGGAATGAGCAGTTCTTC.